This paragraph covers one TCR beta chain sequence. What it binds is unknown. The CDR3 regions of TCR beta were amplified from RNA transcripts. The study used the HTBI primer set for a first-round RT-PCR of the TCR CDR3. Via MiXCR, TCRdb re-called the multiplex PCR reads, giving one row per CDR3 protein. The data show about 520,000 distinct CDR3 sequences, with less than 25% seen just once and about a quarter held by the top ten. The CDR3 sequence is 14 residues long. Germline V gene data show CDR1 as MNHEY and CDR2 as SVGAGI. With 5 bases removed from V and 0 bases from J, the gap between germline ends came to 10 bases. The data derive from a study of T cells in Graves' hyperthyroidism and ophthalmopathy. Whole-study findings and limits: Ophthalmopathy and stable hyperthyroidism were told apart by a 13 V-J model.

This chain joins TRBV6-5 and TRBJ1-1, with D uncertain. The sample taken for sequencing was blood. The TCR comes from a man aged 18 to 30 with Graves' hyperthyroidism. Here the CDR3 reads CASSPLAVNTEAFF. DNA for the CDR3: TGTGCCAGCAGTCCACTCGCAGTGAACACTGAAGCTTTCTTT.